The table lists the clone carrying this T cell receptor (beta chain) with a count of one. Its antigen is unknown. The TCR beta profiling, which covered VDJ combination and CDR3 sequence, was carried out using genomic DNA as the template. MiXCR was run by TCRdb on the reads, yielding one entry per CDR3 protein. The data contain 150,000 to 200,000 distinct CDR3 sequences, roughly 48% of them seen just once; the ten biggest clones take up over 0.95%. This entry comes from a study of CD8+CD57+ T cells in acquired aplastic anemia. Study overall: The average for DNA from sorted CD4+ and CD8+ cells was roughly 3 ug.

Trimming left V 7 bases short and J 2 bases short, with 11 bases between. The CDR3 has 14 amino acids. Germline V lookup: CDR1 SNHLY, CDR2 FYNNEI. Study-level findings and limits: Some 28 sequences, all CD8+ CDR3, were shared between patients and controls.

Patients selected for sequencing had displayed CD8+CD57+ cell expansion by flow cytometry. Patients had received no therapy at the time of blood sampling. The sequencing input was sorted CD4+, CD8+, or CD8+CD57+ T cells (not recorded which) from PBMCs. The chain has TRBV2 and TRBJ2-2; D not certain. The clonotype comes from a human donor with aplastic anemia. The CDR3 DNA is TGTGCCAGCACCCTGGGCCGCAACACCGGGGAGCTGTTTTTT. Protein sequence: CASTLGRNTGELFF.